The present T cell receptor (beta chain) was sequenced within a study of post-analysis software for immune sequencing data. Study as a whole: Included courses were relapsing-remitting and secondary progressive multiple sclerosis; progressive-relapsing multiple sclerosis was also included.

As for this clonotype: What it recognizes is unknown.

V trimming: 1 base; J trimming: 13 bases; junction bases outside the gene matches: 3. Per the germline V gene, CDR1 is SGHAT and CDR2 is FQDESV (reference sequence). CDR3 length: 13 amino acids. Unique molecular identifiers had been added to the TCR beta cDNA libraries. T cells, roughly 0.95 to 10 million of them, yielded roughly 470,000 cDNA molecules. TCRdb fed the PCR reads into MiXCR, producing one record per CDR3 protein. Of 350,000 to 500,000 distinct CDR3 sequences in the sample, roughly 40% were seen once. Study-wide findings and caveats: Controls showed lower frequencies than patients for five or six TRBV segments, and TRBV5-6, TRBV5-1 and TRBV20-1 were among these. In multiple sclerosis, normalized Chao1 diversity was significantly below that of controls.

The gene calls are TRBV11-1 and TRBJ2-1; 11 nucleotides match TRBD2. Sample: blood. The sequence was obtained from a girl aged 2 to 9 with multiple sclerosis. CDR3 sequence reads: CASSLGLAGSQFF. CDR3 sequence (DNA): TGTGCCAGCAGCTTAGGACTAGCGGGGTCTCAGTTCTTC.